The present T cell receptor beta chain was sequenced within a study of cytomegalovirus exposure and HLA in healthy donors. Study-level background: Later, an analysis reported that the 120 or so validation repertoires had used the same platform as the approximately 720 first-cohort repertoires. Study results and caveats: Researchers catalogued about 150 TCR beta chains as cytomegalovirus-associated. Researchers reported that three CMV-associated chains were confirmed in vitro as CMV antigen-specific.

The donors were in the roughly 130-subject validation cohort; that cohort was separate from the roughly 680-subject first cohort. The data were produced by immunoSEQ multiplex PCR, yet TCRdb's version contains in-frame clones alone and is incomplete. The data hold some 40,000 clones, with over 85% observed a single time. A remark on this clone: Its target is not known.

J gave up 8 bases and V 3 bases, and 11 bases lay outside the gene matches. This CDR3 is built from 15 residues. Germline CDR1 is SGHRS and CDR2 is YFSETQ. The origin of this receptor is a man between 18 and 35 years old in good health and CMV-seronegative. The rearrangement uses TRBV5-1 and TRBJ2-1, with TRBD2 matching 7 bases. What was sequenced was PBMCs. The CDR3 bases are TGCGCCAGCAGCTCGGGAGGATTTCCCCCCGATGAGCAGTTCTTC. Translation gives CASSSGGFPPDEQFF.